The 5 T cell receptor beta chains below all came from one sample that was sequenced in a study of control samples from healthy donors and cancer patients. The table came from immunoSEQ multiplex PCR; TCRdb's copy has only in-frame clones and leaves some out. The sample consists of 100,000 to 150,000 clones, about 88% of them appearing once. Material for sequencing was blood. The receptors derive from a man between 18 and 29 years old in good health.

The CDR3 bases are TGTGCCAGCAGCCTCCTGGGGGGAACTAATGAAAAACTGTTTTTT. Encoded protein: CASSLLGGTNEKLFF. The genes are TRBV6-5 and TRBJ1-4, with D maybe TRBD1 (5 bases). The CDR3 has 15 residues. The germline gives CDR1 MNHEY, CDR2 SVGAGI. Trimming removed 6 bases at V and 1 base at J, with 12 bases between.

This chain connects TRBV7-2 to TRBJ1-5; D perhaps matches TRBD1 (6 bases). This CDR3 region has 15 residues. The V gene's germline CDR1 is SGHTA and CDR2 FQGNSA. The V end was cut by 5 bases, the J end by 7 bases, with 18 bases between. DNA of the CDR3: TGTGCCAGCAGCCCAATGGCAGGGGTCGGACAGCCCCAGCATTTT. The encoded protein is CASSPMAGVGQPQHF. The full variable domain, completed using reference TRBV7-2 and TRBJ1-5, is GAGVSQSPSNKVTEKGKDVELRCDPISGHTALYWYRQSLGQGLEFLIYFQGNSAPDKSGLPSDRFSAERTGGSVSTLTIQRTQQEDSAVYLCASSPMAGVGQPQHFGDGTRLSIL.

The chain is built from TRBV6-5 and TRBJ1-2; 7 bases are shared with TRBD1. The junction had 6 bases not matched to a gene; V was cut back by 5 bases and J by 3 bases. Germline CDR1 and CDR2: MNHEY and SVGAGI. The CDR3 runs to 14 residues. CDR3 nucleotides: TGTGCCAGCAGTCCCGTGACAGGGCACTATGGCTACACCTTC. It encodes CASSPVTGHYGYTF.

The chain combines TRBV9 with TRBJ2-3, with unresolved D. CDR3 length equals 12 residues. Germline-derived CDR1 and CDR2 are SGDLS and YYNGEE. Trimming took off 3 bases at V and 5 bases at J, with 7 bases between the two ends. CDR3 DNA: TGTGCCAGCAGCGGCCTCAAAGATACGCAGTATTTT. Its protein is CASSGLKDTQYF.

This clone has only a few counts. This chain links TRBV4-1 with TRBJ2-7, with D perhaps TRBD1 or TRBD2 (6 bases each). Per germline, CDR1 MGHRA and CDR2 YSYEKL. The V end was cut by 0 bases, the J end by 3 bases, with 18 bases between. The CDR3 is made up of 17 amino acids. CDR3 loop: CASSQDLWGAEVYEQYF. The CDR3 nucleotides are TGCGCCAGCAGCCAAGATCTGTGGGGGGCAGAGGTCTACGAGCAGTACTTC.